Here is one TCR beta chain with its context. V gave up 1 base and J gave up 6 bases; unmatched junction bases: 5. Germline V lookup: CDR1 LGHDT, CDR2 YNNKEL (reference sequence). This CDR3 is 17 amino acids long. This entry comes from a study of blood T cell repertoires in COVID-19. About the study: Spain, Italy and the United States supplied samples that represented acute and convalescent COVID-19. Nucleic acid was either cDNA or gDNA, and it came from T cells, B-cell-depleted T cells, or PBMCs.

Original processing notes: For nucleated cells, counts were estimated from reference gene primer amplification. Assay: immunoSEQ multiplex PCR; the TCRdb copy retains only in-frame clones and omits some. The V and J calls and clone size are taken from that table; D and trimming were inferred from the DNA. The sample shows around 360,000 clones, around 87% of them seen only once. The chain carries TRBV3-1 (or the pseudogene TRBV3-2) and TRBJ2-1, with 14 positions matching TRBD2. The TCR sequence derives from a woman in her 30s with COVID-19, enrolled during active disease. Sequencing was performed on peripheral blood. CDR3 amino acids: CASSQGLAGGPVNEQFF. In DNA form, the CDR3 reads TGTGCCAGCAGCCAAGGACTAGCGGGAGGGCCAGTCAATGAGCAGTTCTTC.